The 10 T cell receptor beta chains given below trace back to one sample, sequenced in a study of graft-versus-host responses after intestinal transplantation (dated by TCRdb to the early 2020s). Their specific antigens are unknown. The library was produced with the immunoSEQ multiplex PCR assay. The clones in this table, taken by TCRdb from immuneACCESS, are in-frame only. Not every clone is retained; where verified, under half of the shortfall comes from an unresolved V gene, and the cause of the rest is unknown. This sample comprises some 130,000 clones, roughly 92% of them detected only once. The leading ten clones occupy approximately 0.17% of the sample. In the paper's terms, the time point label means: cells obtained before transplantation from donor or recipient. Sequenced material: unstimulated CD4+ T cells sorted from spleen or lymph node cells, taken before intestinal transplant. These receptors were collected from a human donor who received an intestinal transplant.

The genes are TRBV9 and TRBJ2-1; D might be TRBD2 (6 bases). The length of the CDR3 is 14 residues. Germline assignment: CDR1 SGDLS and CDR2 YYNGEE. The V and J ends lost 7 bases and 2 bases respectively, with 13 bases between them. The CDR3 loop is CASGPGDAYNEQFF. The CDR3 bases are TGTGCCAGCGGGCCGGGGGATGCCTACAATGAGCAGTTCTTC.

The chain uses TRBV10-3 and TRBJ1-5, with TRBD1 identical over 10 bases. CDR1 is ENHRY and CDR2 is SYGVKD in the germline V gene. This CDR3 has 17 residues. V lost 6 bases, J lost 0 bases, and 8 bases stayed unmatched. Here the CDR3 reads CAISPGTGDSSNQPQHF. The CDR3 bases are TGTGCCATCAGCCCCGGGACAGGGGATTCTAGCAATCAGCCCCAGCATTTT.

The chain carries TRBV6-5 and TRBJ1-4, with 9 bases identical to TRBD1. Trimming cost V 2 bases and J 5 bases; bases outside gene matches: 0. There are 14 residues in the CDR3. From germline, CDR1 is MNHEY and CDR2 SVGAGI. The CDR3 loop reads CASSYTGGNEKLFF. CDR3 DNA: TGTGCCAGCAGTTACACAGGGGGCAATGAAAAACTGTTTTTT.

The gene calls are TRBV19 and TRBJ2-1; maybe TRBD2 (6 bases). Trimming removed 6 bases at V and 2 bases at J, with 11 bases between. This CDR3 has 14 residues. CDR1 and CDR2 from the germline V gene are LNHDA and SQIVND (reference sequence). DNA for the CDR3: TGTGCCAGTAGGGCGGGGCCACCCTACAATGAGCAGTTCTTC. Translated: CASRAGPPYNEQFF.

V is TRBV6-5 and J is TRBJ1-3; possible D gene TRBD1, 6 bases. CDR1 MNHEY and CDR2 SVGAGI come from the germline V gene. The V end was cut by 6 bases, the J end by 8 bases, with 20 bases between. The CDR3 contains 15 residues. CDR3 in amino acids: CASRRQWGAGDTIYF. The CDR3 nucleotides are TGTGCCAGCAGAAGGCAATGGGGGGCTGGTGACACCATATATTTT.

The chain uses TRBV11-3 and TRBJ2-7; tentatively, D is TRBD1 or TRBD2 (5 bases each). Trimming removed 5 bases at V and 1 base at J, with 15 bases between. From germline, CDR1 is SGHNT and CDR2 YENEEA. The CDR3 loop spans 15 amino acids. The CDR3 DNA is TGTGCCAGCAGCCGTCCGGGGCAGACTTCCTACGAGCAGTACTTC. It yields the protein CASSRPGQTSYEQYF.

This CDR3 is CASSHRDRSSYNSPLHF. The CDR3 DNA reads TGTGCCAGCAGCCACCGGGACAGGAGCTCCTATAATTCACCCCTCCACTTT. The chain carries TRBV7-8 and TRBJ1-6; TRBD1 matches at 8 bases. CDR1 and CDR2 from the germline V gene are SGHVS and FQNEAQ. The CDR3 is 17 amino acids. Losses at the gene ends were 5 bases for V and 0 bases for J; bases not matched to a gene: 6.

V usage is TRBV2 and J usage is TRBJ2-5; 8 bases match TRBD1. With 5 bases clipped from V and 2 bases from J, the junction kept 4 bases outside the gene matches. This CDR3 contains 14 residues. Germline lookup yields CDR1 SNHLY and CDR2 FYNNEI. The DNA of the CDR3 is TGTGCCAGCAGTAGGACAGGGCTACAAGAGACCCAGTACTTC. It yields the protein CASSRTGLQETQYF.

The V call is TRBV5-1, the J call TRBJ2-3; D is possibly TRBD2 (6 bases). This CDR3 is built from 16 residues. The V and J ends lost 2 bases and 3 bases respectively, with 16 bases between them. Germline CDR1 SGHRS, CDR2 YFSETQ. DNA of the CDR3: TGCGCCAGCAGCTTAATCGGCGGGGACCGAACAGATACGCAGTATTTT. Translating it yields CASSLIGGDRTDTQYF. Supplemented by reference TRBV5-1 and TRBJ2-3, the full variable domain reads KAGVTQTPRYLIKTRGQQVTLSCSPISGHRSVSWYQQTPGQGLQFLFEYFSETQRNKGNFPGRFSGRQFSNSRSEMNVSTLELGDSALYLCASSLIGGDRTDTQYFGPGTRLTVL.

In regard to this clone: Different DNA sequences within this sample yield the same CDR3. The CDR3 nucleotides are TGTGCCAGCAGTTTACTTGGTTCACCCCTCCACTTT. It is translated as CASSLLGSPLHF. This sequence joins TRBV27 and TRBJ1-6; the D is unclear. V was clipped by 2 bases and J by 9 bases, with 5 bases between them. Germline loops: CDR1 MNHEY, CDR2 SMNVEV (reference sequence). The CDR3 runs 12 residues.